A single sample is the source of the 23 T cell receptor beta chains below, sequenced in a study of Tregs in tolerant kidney transplant recipients. Assay used: immunoSEQ multiplex PCR; TCRdb lists only in-frame clones, some missing. This sample has roughly 80,000 clones; roughly nine tenths occur once, and the top ten carry roughly 1.4%. Related graft donors supplied nonmyeloablative bone marrow transplants, and mixed chimerism was transient. Specimen: CD4+ T cells from blood (PBMCs), collected 24 months after the transplant. The source of these receptors is a human patient who received a combined kidney and bone marrow transplant. The graft donor may have contributed some T cells.

The chain recombines TRBV7-9 with TRBJ1-2; maybe TRBD1 (5 bases). The germline CDR1 and CDR2 sequences are SEHNR and FQNEAQ (reference sequence). Trimming cost V 1 base and J 8 bases, with 11 bases left between them. CDR3 length: 13 residues. The CDR3: CASSLEQGMGYTF. CDR3 DNA: TGTGCCAGCAGCTTAGAGCAGGGCATGGGCTACACCTTC.

This CDR3 reads CASSTRAPGLGAPTDTQYF. The DNA for the CDR3 is TGTGCCAGTAGTACCAGGGCCCCGGGACTAGGGGCCCCCACAGATACGCAGTATTTT. The rearrangement joins TRBV19 to TRBJ2-3; 8 nucleotides align to TRBD2. Germline CDR1 and CDR2: LNHDA and SQIVND (reference sequence). The CDR3 length is 19 residues. The trim removed 4 bases at V and 2 bases at J, leaving 17 bases unmatched.

The rearrangement links TRBV28 to TRBJ1-2; a weak D match, TRBD1 (5 bases). V was shortened by 6 bases and J by 2 bases, with 16 bases between the two germline ends. In germline, CDR1 is MDHEN, CDR2 SYDVKM. This CDR3 comprises 15 residues. The CDR3 loop is CASRAGPLSNYGYTF. The DNA for the CDR3 is TGTGCCAGCAGGGCAGGGCCCCTGAGCAACTATGGCTACACCTTC.

The V gene is TRBV13, the J gene TRBJ2-5; D uncertain. Trimming stripped 3 bases from V and 3 bases from J, with 8 bases between. Germline CDR1 PRHDT, CDR2 FYEKMQ (reference sequence). This CDR3 is 13 amino acids long. CDR3: CASSFQVKETQYF. In nucleotides, the CDR3 is TGTGCCAGCAGCTTTCAGGTGAAAGAGACCCAGTACTTC.

The gene calls are TRBV28 and TRBJ2-1; TRBD2 matches at 9 bases. This CDR3 contains 15 residues. The V gene's germline CDR1 is MDHEN and CDR2 SYDVKM. Losses at the gene ends were 7 bases for V and 7 bases for J; bases not matched to a gene: 11. The CDR3 nucleotides read TGTGCCAGCATTGTAGCGGGGGCTAACAGTAATGAGCAGTTCTTC. Its translation: CASIVAGANSNEQFF.

V usage is TRBV5-4 and J usage is TRBJ1-6; TRBD1 is a possible D gene (6 bases). Trimming cost V 4 bases and J 7 bases, with 12 bases left between them. This CDR3 has 14 residues. The germline V gene encodes CDR1 SGHNT and CDR2 YYREEE (reference sequence). The CDR3 protein is CASSPTGLNSPLHF. The CDR3, as DNA: TGTGCCAGCAGCCCGACAGGATTAAATTCACCCCTCCACTTT.

The gene calls are TRBV2 and TRBJ1-6; tentative D call: TRBD1 (6 bases). Germline V gene lookup returns CDR1 SNHLY and CDR2 FYNNEI. CDR3 size: 12 residues. The V end was cut by 8 bases, the J end by 8 bases, with 10 bases between. CDR3 sequence: CASGGWDSPLHF. The CDR3 bases are TGTGCCAGCGGGGGCTGGGATTCACCCCTCCACTTT.

The V and J genes are TRBV10-3 and TRBJ2-3, with 7 bases that match TRBD2. This CDR3 is built from 13 residues. Germline V CDR1 and CDR2: ENHRY, SYGVKD. V gave up 2 bases and J gave up 4 bases; unmatched junction bases: 0. The CDR3 region is CAISEGRADTQYF. In nucleotides, the CDR3 is TGTGCCATCAGTGAGGGGAGGGCAGATACGCAGTATTTT.

This clone has only one observation. The gene calls are TRBV5-1 and TRBJ2-1; 7 nucleotides match TRBD1. V was pared by 4 bases and J by 8 bases, with 15 bases of the junction left unmatched. Germline V CDR1 and CDR2: SGHRS, YFSETQ. There are 16 residues in the CDR3. CDR3 nucleotides: TGCGCCAGCAGCCTAACCGCAGGGGGTGGTGAGGATGAGCAGTTCTTC. The encoded protein is CASSLTAGGGEDEQFF.

There are a few counts of this clone. This rearrangement joins TRBV28 to TRBJ1-3; TRBD1 matches at 7 bases. The junction had 9 bases not matched to a gene; V was cut back by 4 bases and J by 3 bases. Looked up from germline, CDR1 is MDHEN and CDR2 is SYDVKM. This CDR3 contains 16 residues. CDR3 nucleotide sequence: TGTGCCAGCAGTTCCCTCTCGACAGGGTATGGAAACACCATATATTTT. Translation: CASSSLSTGYGNTIYF.

This chain connects TRBV28 to TRBJ2-5; D unclear. Trimming removed 1 base from V and 4 bases from J, with 4 bases in between. This CDR3 comprises 12 residues. Germline lookup yields CDR1 MDHEN and CDR2 SYDVKM. CDR3 sequence: CASSLLRETQYF. The CDR3 region has the DNA TGTGCCAGCAGTTTATTGCGAGAGACCCAGTACTTC.

The V call is TRBV29-1, the J call TRBJ1-1; D unclear. Germline V gives CDR1 SQVTM, CDR2 ANQGSEA. CDR3 length: 10 amino acids. Trimming took off 0 bases at V and 8 bases at J, with 4 bases between the two ends. CDR3 in amino acids: CSVEDPEAFF. DNA for the CDR3: TGCAGCGTTGAAGACCCGGAAGCTTTCTTT.

Concerning this clone itself: The junction departs from germline at one end; a sequencing error may be responsible. V is TRBV19 and J is TRBJ2-7; tentative D call: TRBD2 (6 bases). CDR3 length: 14 amino acids. CDR1 LNHDA and CDR2 SQIVND come from the germline V gene (reference sequence). The CDR3 sequence is CASSAMDTSYGQYF. In DNA, the CDR3 is TGTGCCAGTAGTGCGATGGACACTAGCTACGGGCAGTACTTC.

The chain uses TRBV5-4 and TRBJ1-2, with unresolved D. The CDR3 contains 14 residues. The V end lost 1 base, the J end lost 6 bases, and 13 bases lay between the germline ends. Germline CDR1 SGHNT, CDR2 YYREEE (reference sequence). The CDR3 protein is CASSLIGDGNGYTF. The CDR3 DNA follows: TGTGCCAGCAGCTTGATCGGGGATGGGAATGGCTACACCTTC.

The chain employs TRBV19 and TRBJ2-7; weak D call: TRBD2 (5 bases). CDR1 is LNHDA, CDR2 SQIVND, per germline (reference sequence). V lost 5 bases and J 7 bases, leaving 12 bases between the germline ends. The length of the CDR3 is 12 residues. CDR3 region: CASSFQSGEQYF. CDR3 bases: TGTGCCAGTAGTTTTCAGTCGGGGGAGCAGTACTTC.

The genes are TRBV28 and TRBJ1-5, with D hard to call. Looked up from germline, CDR1 is MDHEN and CDR2 is SYDVKM. V was cut by 8 bases and J by 2 bases, with 13 bases left in between. This CDR3 region has 14 residues. CDR3 bases: TGTGCCAGCTACCGGGGTGGGGGCAATCAGCCCCAGCATTTT. This encodes CASYRGGGNQPQHF.

This chain connects TRBV11-1 to TRBJ2-3, with D possibly TRBD2 on 6 matching bases. The germline V and J ends were trimmed by 5 bases and 2 bases, with 14 bases remaining between them. Germline V gene data show CDR1 as SGHAT and CDR2 as FQDESV (reference sequence). This CDR3 is 15 amino acids long. The CDR3 region is CASSTGTPTTDTQYF. CDR3 DNA sequence: TGTGCCAGCAGCACCGGGACTCCTACCACAGATACGCAGTATTTT.

For this clone: The same CDR3 also results from other DNA sequences found in this sample. The chain combines TRBV30 with TRBJ1-6; unclear D gene. Germline assignment: CDR1 GTSNPN and CDR2 SVGIG (reference sequence). The V gene lost 0 bases and the J gene lost 10 bases, with 7 bases spanning the gap. The CDR3 consists of 12 residues. CDR3 sequence reads: CAWSVLFSPLHF. CDR3 coding DNA: TGTGCCTGGAGTGTACTGTTCTCACCCCTCCACTTT.

V is TRBV29-1 and J is TRBJ2-7, with D perhaps TRBD1 (6 bases). In germline, CDR1 is SQVTM, CDR2 ANQGSEA. Trimming stripped 6 bases from V and 5 bases from J, with 11 bases between. The CDR3 extends over 11 amino acids. The CDR3 loop reads CSVGDIHEQYF. The CDR3 DNA follows: TGCAGCGTCGGGGACATCCACGAGCAGTACTTC.

The chain couples TRBV7-3 to TRBJ2-5; D is perhaps TRBD2 (6 bases). V was pared by 4 bases and J by 5 bases, with 11 bases between. This CDR3 has 13 amino acids. Germline lookup yields CDR1 SGHTA and CDR2 FQGTGA. The CDR3 loop is CASSSTAGETQYF. The CDR3 coding sequence is TGTGCCAGCAGCTCGACGGCGGGGGAGACCCAGTACTTC.

V and J are TRBV5-1 and TRBJ2-7; tentative D call: TRBD1 (7 bases). The CDR3 sequence is 16 residues long. V lost 5 bases to trimming and J lost 6 bases, with 24 bases between them. CDR1 and CDR2 from the germline V gene are SGHRS and YFSETQ. The CDR3 nucleotides read TGCGCCAGCAGTCCAGGACAGGAGGGGCTATTTGGCGAGCAGTACTTC. It codes for CASSPGQEGLFGEQYF.

This chain joins TRBV18 and TRBJ1-1; the match to TRBD1 covers 7 bases. This CDR3 region has 13 residues. Germline loops: CDR1 KGHSH, CDR2 LQKENI. With V trimmed by 1 base and J by 8 bases, 4 bases remained unmatched. The CDR3 coding sequence is TGTGCCAGCTCACCACTTGTGACAGGGGAAGCTTTCTTT. Encoded protein: CASSPLVTGEAFF.

This rearrangement joins TRBV4-1 to TRBJ2-7, with 13 bases aligning to TRBD2. Germline V gives CDR1 MGHRA, CDR2 YSYEKL. The CDR3 has 15 residues. The V segment lost 1 base and the J segment 4 bases; nucleotides outside the gene matches: 1. CDR3 in amino acids: CASSQVLAGGYEQYF. In DNA, the CDR3 is TGCGCCAGCAGCCAAGTACTAGCGGGGGGGTACGAGCAGTACTTC.